These 8 T cell receptor beta chains were sequenced from one sample in a study of OX40 agonist ivuxolimab in advanced cancers. The protocol was immunoSEQ multiplex PCR, while the TCRdb copy is restricted to in-frame clones and leaves out a portion. This table has more than 85,000 clones, roughly 87% appearing once. The sample in question was CD4+ or CD8+ T cells sorted from blood, obtained in a trial of the OX40 agonist ivuxolimab. These receptors originate from an adult with an advanced solid tumor such as melanoma, head and neck, liver or kidney cancer.

The V call is TRBV2, the J call TRBJ2-1; the D is unclear. Germline V gene sequence: CDR1 SNHLY, CDR2 FYNNEI. The CDR3 runs 10 residues. The V and J ends lost 6 bases and 10 bases respectively, with 7 bases between them. CDR3 loop: CASRLTEQFF. In nucleotides, the CDR3 is TGTGCCAGCAGGTTGACAGAGCAGTTCTTC.

The CDR3 sequence is CASSSRGNQPQHF. The CDR3 DNA is TGCGCCAGCAGCTCCAGGGGTAATCAGCCCCAGCATTTT. The chain links TRBV5-1 to TRBJ1-5, with D maybe TRBD1 (6 bases). V lost 3 bases, J lost 4 bases, and 8 bases lay in between. CDR3 size: 13 residues. Germline V CDR1 and CDR2: SGHRS, YFSETQ.

This chain connects TRBV7-9 to TRBJ2-7; TRBD2 matches 7 bases. After removal of 5 bases from V and 3 bases from J, the junction contained 7 bases not matched to a gene. In germline, CDR1 is SEHNR, CDR2 FQNEAQ (reference sequence). The CDR3 is 14 amino acids. DNA for the CDR3: TGTGCCAGCAGCCCACCCCGGGACTACTACGAGCAGTACTTC. This translates into CASSPPRDYYEQYF.

The chain links TRBV6-1 to TRBJ2-4; D gene unclear. V was shortened by 3 bases and J by 9 bases, with 15 bases between the two germline ends. This CDR3 region has 14 residues. Germline V lookup: CDR1 MNHNS, CDR2 SASEGT. CDR3 loop: CASSDDWTSSIQYF. CDR3 bases: TGTGCCAGCAGTGACGATTGGACGTCCTCCATTCAGTACTTC.

Here the CDR3 reads CASRPRISVEETQYF. The DNA of the CDR3 is TGTGCCAGCAGGCCGAGAATTTCGGTGGAAGAGACCCAGTACTTC. This chain joins TRBV6-1 and TRBJ2-5; D is undetermined. Germline CDR1 is MNHNS and CDR2 is SASEGT. The CDR3 is 15 residues long. V was cut by 6 bases and J by 3 bases, with 17 bases left in between.

The chain carries TRBV7-2 and TRBJ2-5, with D possibly matching TRBD2 (5 bases). The V gene's germline CDR1 is SGHTA and CDR2 FQGNSA. V was trimmed by 3 bases and J by 5 bases, leaving 10 bases between them. The CDR3 has 13 amino acids. The CDR3 DNA reads as TGTGCCAGCAGCTTCGCGGGCGAGGAGACCCAGTACTTC. It specifies CASSFAGEETQYF.

This chain joins TRBV11-2 and TRBJ1-1, with 7 positions matching TRBD1. There are 15 residues in the CDR3. CDR1 and CDR2 (germline): SGHAT, FQNNGV. V gave up 3 bases and J gave up 4 bases; unmatched junction bases: 8. CDR3 sequence (DNA): TGTGCCAGCAGCTTTCTACAGGGGATGGGCACTGAAGCTTTCTTT. It encodes CASSFLQGMGTEAFF.

This clone appeared once. This sequence joins TRBV7-9 and TRBJ2-1; D is unresolved. Germline-derived CDR1 and CDR2 are SEHNR and FQNEAQ (reference sequence). V gave up 5 bases and J gave up 9 bases, with 14 bases separating them. CDR3 size: 13 residues. The CDR3 here is CASSLQGNGEQFF. CDR3 bases: TGTGCCAGCAGCCTCCAAGGGAACGGTGAGCAGTTCTTC.